This TCR beta chain was captured by sequencing in a study of PD-L1 blockade in urothelial cancer. Overall study: Males with urothelial cancer arising in the bladder constituted most of the roughly 30 patients. As for prior chemotherapy regimens, patients had received 0 to 3. A median of roughly 130,000 T cells was found in the blood samples. Broader study findings: Patients with below-median pretreatment blood clonality survived longer.

V was pared by 4 bases and J by 1 base, with 4 bases of the junction left unmatched. This CDR3 is 14 amino acids long. Germline V lookup: CDR1 SGHNT, CDR2 YYREEE (reference sequence). Time point described: peripheral blood 6 weeks after treatment start. Notes on this clone: The antigen remains undetermined.

Assay used: immunoSEQ multiplex PCR; TCRdb lists only in-frame clones, some missing. The sample carries 31,000 or so clones, approximately 90% recorded once. The sample here was PBMCs, taken around atezolizumab (anti-PD-L1) treatment. This TCR was recovered from a man older than 75 with urothelial cancer. This rearrangement joins TRBV5-4 to TRBJ1-1, with 7 nucleotides matching TRBD1. The chain's CDR3 is CASSRQGENTEAFF. DNA for the CDR3: TGTGCCAGCAGCCGACAGGGCGAGAACACTGAAGCTTTCTTT.